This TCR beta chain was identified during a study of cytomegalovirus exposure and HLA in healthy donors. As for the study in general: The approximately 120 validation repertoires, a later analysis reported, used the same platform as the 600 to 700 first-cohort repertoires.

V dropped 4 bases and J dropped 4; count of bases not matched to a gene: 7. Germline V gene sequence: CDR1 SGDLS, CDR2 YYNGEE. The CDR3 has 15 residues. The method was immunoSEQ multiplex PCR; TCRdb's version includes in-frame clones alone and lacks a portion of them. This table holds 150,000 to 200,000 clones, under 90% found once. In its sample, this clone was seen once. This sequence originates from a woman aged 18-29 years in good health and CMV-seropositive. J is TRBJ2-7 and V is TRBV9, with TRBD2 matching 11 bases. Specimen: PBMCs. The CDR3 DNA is TGTGCCAGCAGCCCTGGACTAGCGGGTGGGTACGAGCAGTACTTC. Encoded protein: CASSPGLAGGYEQYF.